Below, one TCR beta chain is given with its context. Its antigen is unknown. This sample stems from a study of T cell responses to AZD1222 COVID-19 vaccine. The method was immunoSEQ multiplex PCR; TCRdb's version includes in-frame clones alone and lacks a portion of them. The data show fewer than 110,000 clones, 75% to 90% seen once. The study's findings and limits: Just six people given AZD1222 tested seropositive at baseline.

CDR3 length: 17 amino acids. Germline lookup yields CDR1 MNHEY and CDR2 SVGEGT. V shed 2 bases and J 2 bases; nucleotides not matched to a gene: 8. The sample consisted of peripheral blood, taken on day 0 of AZD1222 vaccination. The rearrangement links TRBV6-2 or TRBV6-3 to TRBJ1-1, with 10 bases lining up with TRBD1. This sequence originates from an adult in good health. Written as DNA, the CDR3 is TGTGCCAGCAGTTACGGGGCGGGGACAGGGGTTAACACTGAAGCTTTCTTT. Its protein product is CASSYGAGTGVNTEAFF.